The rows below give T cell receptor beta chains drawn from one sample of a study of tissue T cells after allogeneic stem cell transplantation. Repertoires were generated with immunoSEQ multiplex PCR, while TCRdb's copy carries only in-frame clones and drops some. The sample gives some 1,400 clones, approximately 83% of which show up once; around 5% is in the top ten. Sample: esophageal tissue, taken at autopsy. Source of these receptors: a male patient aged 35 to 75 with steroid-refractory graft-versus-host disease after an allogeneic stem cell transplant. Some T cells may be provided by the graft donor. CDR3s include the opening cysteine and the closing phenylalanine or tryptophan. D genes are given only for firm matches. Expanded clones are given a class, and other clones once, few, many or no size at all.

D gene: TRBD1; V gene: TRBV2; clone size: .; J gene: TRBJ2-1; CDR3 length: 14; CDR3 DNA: TGTGCCAGCAAGGGGACAGGGAATTACAATGAGCAGTTCTTC; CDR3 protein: CASKGTGNYNEQFF
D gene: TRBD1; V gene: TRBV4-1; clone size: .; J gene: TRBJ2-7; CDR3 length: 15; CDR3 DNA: TGCGCCAGCAGCCAAGAGAGGGACAGGGGGGCCGAGCAGTACTTC; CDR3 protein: CASSQERDRGAEQYF
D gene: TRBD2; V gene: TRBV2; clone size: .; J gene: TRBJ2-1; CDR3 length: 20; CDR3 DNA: TGTGCCAGCAGTGAGTTTCGGACTAGCGGGGGGCCAGGCGCCTACAATGAGCAGTTCTTC; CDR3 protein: CASSEFRTSGGPGAYNEQFF
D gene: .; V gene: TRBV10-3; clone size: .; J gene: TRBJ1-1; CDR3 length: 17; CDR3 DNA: TGTGCCATCAGTGAGTCCGGCACAAAAATCTTGAACACTGAAGCTTTCTTT; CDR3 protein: CAISESGTKILNTEAFF
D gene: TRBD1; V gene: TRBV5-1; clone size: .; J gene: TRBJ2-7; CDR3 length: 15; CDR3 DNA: TGCGCCAGCAGCTTGGAAGGGACAGGGGGACACGAGCAGTACTTC; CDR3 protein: CASSLEGTGGHEQYF
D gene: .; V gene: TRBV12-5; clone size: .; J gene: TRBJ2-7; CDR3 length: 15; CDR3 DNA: TGTGCTAGTGGTTCGGGCGAAGGGGTTGGCTACGAGCAGTACTTC; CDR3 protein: CASGSGEGVGYEQYF
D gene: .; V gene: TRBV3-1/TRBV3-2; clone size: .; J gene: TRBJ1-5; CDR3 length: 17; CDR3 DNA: TGTGCCAGCAGCTGGGGAATCCCATTTTTGGCTCATCAGCCCCAGCATTTT; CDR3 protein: CASSWGIPFLAHQPQHF
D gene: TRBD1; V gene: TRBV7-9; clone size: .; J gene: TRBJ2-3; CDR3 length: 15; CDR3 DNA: TGTGCCAGCAGCTTCGGACAGGGGGGCACAGATACGCAGTATTTT; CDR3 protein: CASSFGQGGTDTQYF
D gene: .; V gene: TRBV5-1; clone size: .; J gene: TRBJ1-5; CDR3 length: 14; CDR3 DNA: TGCGCCAGCAGCCCGGAAGGACAGAATCAGCCCCAGCATTTT; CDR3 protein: CASSPEGQNQPQHF
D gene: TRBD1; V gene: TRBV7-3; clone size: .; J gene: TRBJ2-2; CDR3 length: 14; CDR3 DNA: TGTGCCAGCAGCCGATCACAGGGGACCGGGGAGCTGTTTTTT; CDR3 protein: CASSRSQGTGELFF
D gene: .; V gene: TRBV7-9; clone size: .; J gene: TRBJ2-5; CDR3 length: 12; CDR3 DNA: TGTGCCAGCAGCCCCCCAGGGGAGACCCAGTACTTC; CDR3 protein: CASSPPGETQYF
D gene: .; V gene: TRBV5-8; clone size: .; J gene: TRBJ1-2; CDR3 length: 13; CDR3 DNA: TGTGCCAGCAGCTTGGAGGGTGTAAGAGGCTACACCTTC; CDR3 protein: CASSLEGVRGYTF
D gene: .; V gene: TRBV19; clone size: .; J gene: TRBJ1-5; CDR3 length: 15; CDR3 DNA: TGTGCCAGTAGGGACCTGGGGCCCAGCAATCAGCCCCAGCATTTT; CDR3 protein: CASRDLGPSNQPQHF
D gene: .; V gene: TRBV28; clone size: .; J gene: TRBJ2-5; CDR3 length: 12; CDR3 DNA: TGTGCCAGCACGGGCAGCCAAGAGACCCAGTACTTC; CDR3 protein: CASTGSQETQYF
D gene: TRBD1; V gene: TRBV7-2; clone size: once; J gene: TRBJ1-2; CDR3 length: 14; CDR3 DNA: TGTGCCAGCAGCTTAGATAGAGGACAGGGAGGCTACACCTTC; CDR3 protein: CASSLDRGQGGYTF
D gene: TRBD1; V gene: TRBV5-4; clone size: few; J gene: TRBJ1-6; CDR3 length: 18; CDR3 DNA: TGTGCCAGCAGCCCAACAGGGGGCCTCAGCTCCTATAATTCACCCCTCCACTTT; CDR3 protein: CASSPTGGLSSYNSPLHF
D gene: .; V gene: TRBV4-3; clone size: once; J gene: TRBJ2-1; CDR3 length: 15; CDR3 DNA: TGCGCCAGCAGCCCGCAGCTTGTCGCGGGGAATGAGCAGTTCTTC; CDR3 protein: CASSPQLVAGNEQFF
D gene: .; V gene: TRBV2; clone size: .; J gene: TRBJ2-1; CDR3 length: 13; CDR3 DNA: TGTGCCAGCAGTCTGGCCGCCTACAATGAGCAGTTCTTC; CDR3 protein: CASSLAAYNEQFF
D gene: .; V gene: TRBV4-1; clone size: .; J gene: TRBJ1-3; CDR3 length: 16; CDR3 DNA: TGCGCCAGCAGCCAAGATGGGGGGGCGCATGGAAACACCATATATTTT; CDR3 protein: CASSQDGGAHGNTIYF
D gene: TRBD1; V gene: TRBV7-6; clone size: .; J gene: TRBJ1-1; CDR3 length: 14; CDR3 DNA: TGTGCCAGCAGCTTCGGGCAGGGGGGTACTGAAGCTTTCTTT; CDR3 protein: CASSFGQGGTEAFF
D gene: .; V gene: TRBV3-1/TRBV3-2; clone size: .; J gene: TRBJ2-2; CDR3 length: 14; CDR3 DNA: TGTGCCAGCAGCCAAGCAACGAACACCGGGGAGCTGTTTTTT; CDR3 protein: CASSQATNTGELFF
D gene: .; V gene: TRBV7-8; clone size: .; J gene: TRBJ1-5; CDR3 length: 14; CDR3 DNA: TGTGCCAGCAGCTCCAGTTGGGGCAATCAGCCCCAGCATTTT; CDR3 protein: CASSSSWGNQPQHF
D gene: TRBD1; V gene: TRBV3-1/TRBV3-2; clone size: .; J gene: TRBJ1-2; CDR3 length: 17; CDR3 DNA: TGTGCCAGCAGCCAAGATTTAGGAGCAGGGGGAAACTATGGCTACACCTTC; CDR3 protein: CASSQDLGAGGNYGYTF
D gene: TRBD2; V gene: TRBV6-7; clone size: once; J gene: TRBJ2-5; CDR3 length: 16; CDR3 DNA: TGTGCCAGCAGTTACTCGGGACTAGCGGGGGGAGAGACCCAGTACTTC; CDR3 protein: CASSYSGLAGGETQYF
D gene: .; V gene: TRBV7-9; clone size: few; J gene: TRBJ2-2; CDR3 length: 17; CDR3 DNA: TGTGCCAGCAGCTTAGGCCGGGGCGAACAGGGTTCCGGGGAGCTGTTTTTT; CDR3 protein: CASSLGRGEQGSGELFF
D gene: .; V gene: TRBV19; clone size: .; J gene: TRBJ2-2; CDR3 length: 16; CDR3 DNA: TGTGCCAGTAGTATGCGATTCCAGGGTAGCACCGGGGAGCTGTTTTTT; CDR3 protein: CASSMRFQGSTGELFF
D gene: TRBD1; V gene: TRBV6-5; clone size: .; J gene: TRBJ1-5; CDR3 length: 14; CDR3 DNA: TGTGCCAGCAGCCCATACAGGGGTAATCAGCCCCAGCATTTT; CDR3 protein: CASSPYRGNQPQHF
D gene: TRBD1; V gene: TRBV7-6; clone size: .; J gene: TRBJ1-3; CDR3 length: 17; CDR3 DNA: TGTGCCAGCATAGGGCACAGGGGCGACGACTCCGGGGGCACCATATATTTT; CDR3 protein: CASIGHRGDDSGGTIYF
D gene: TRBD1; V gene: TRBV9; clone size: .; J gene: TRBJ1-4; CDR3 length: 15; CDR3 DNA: TGTGCCAGCAGCGTAGATGGACAGGCAAATGAAAAACTGTTTTTT; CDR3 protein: CASSVDGQANEKLFF
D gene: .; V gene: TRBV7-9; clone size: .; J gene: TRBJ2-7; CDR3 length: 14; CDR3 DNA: TGTGCCAGCAGCTTAGGTGCCAACTCCTACGAGCAGTACTTC; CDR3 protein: CASSLGANSYEQYF
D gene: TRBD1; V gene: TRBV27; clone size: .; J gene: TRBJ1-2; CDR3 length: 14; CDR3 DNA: TGTGCCAGCAACCCGGGGACAGACCACTATGGCTACACCTTC; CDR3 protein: CASNPGTDHYGYTF
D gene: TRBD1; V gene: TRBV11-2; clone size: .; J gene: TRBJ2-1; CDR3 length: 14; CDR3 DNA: TGTGCCAGCAGCCCCGGGACAGGGTTCGATGAGCAGTTCTTC; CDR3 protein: CASSPGTGFDEQFF
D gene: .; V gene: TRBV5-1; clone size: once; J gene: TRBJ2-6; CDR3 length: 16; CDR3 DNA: TGCGCCAGCAGCGTGACAGGCTCCCCTGGGGCCAACGTCCTGACTTTC; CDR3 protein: CASSVTGSPGANVLTF
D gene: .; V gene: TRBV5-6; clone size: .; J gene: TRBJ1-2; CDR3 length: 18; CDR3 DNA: TGTGCCAGCAGCTTCAAGTCCGGGAGGCCTGACGGGGACTATGGCTACACCTTC; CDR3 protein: CASSFKSGRPDGDYGYTF
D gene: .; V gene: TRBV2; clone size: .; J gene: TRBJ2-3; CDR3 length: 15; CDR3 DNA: TGTGCCAGCAGTGAGAAGTTTGGGACCACAGATACGCAGTATTTT; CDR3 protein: CASSEKFGTTDTQYF
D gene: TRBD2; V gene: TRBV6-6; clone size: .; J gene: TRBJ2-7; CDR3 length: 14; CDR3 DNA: TGTGCCAGCAGGTTTGTCGGGGGGGCCTACGAGCAGTACTTC; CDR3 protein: CASRFVGGAYEQYF
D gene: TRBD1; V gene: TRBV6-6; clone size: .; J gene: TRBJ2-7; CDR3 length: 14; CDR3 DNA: TGTGCCAGCAGTTCGGGACAGGTACCCTACGAGCAGTACTTC; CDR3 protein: CASSSGQVPYEQYF
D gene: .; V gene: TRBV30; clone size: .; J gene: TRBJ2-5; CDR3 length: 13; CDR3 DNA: TGTGCCTGGAGTAGGGGGGCCGGTGAGACCCAGTACTTC; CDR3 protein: CAWSRGAGETQYF
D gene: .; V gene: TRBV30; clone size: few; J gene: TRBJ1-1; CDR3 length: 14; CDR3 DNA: TGTGCCTGGAGCGAACCCCCCTCGAACACTGAAGCTTTCTTT; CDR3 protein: CAWSEPPSNTEAFF
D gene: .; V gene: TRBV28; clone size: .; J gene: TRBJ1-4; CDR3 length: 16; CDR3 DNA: TGTGCCAGCACGGGGGCGCATACTCAAACTAATGAAAAACTGTTTTTT; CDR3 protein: CASTGAHTQTNEKLFF
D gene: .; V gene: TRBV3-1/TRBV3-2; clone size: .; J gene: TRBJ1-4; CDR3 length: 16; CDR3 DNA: TGTGCCAGCAGCCCCTACGCATCTCTAAGCGGTGAAAAACTGTTTTTT; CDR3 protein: CASSPYASLSGEKLFF
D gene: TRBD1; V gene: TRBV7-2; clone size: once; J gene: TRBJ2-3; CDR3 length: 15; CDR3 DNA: TGTGCCAGCAGCCTACAGGGGACGGCCACAGATACGCAGTATTTT; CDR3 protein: CASSLQGTATDTQYF
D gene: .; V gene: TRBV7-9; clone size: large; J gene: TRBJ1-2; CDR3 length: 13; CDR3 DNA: TGTGCCGCGCTGCCTTTAGCTAACTATGGCTACACCTTC; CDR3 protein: CAALPLANYGYTF